This TCR beta chain was obtained from a study of cytomegalovirus exposure and HLA in healthy donors. Study results and limitations: Per a prior analysis, the majority of TCR beta V segments were productive roughly 87% or roughly 30% of the time. Clonal expansion, a later analysis showed, was greater in HLA-associated TCR beta chains than in equally common others. Among immune exposure information, only CMV serostatus was available. Some TCR beta chains (164 of them) were listed as cytomegalovirus-associated.

The CDR3 consists of 14 residues. A multiplex PCR was run with 60 Vbeta primers and 13 Jbeta primers. The data were produced by immunoSEQ multiplex PCR, yet TCRdb's version contains in-frame clones alone and is incomplete. Seen here are 76,000 or so clones, around 73% observed once, and the top ten hold around 9.3%. About this clone itself: What it binds is not known.

The TCR was taken from a woman in her thirties or forties in good health and CMV-seropositive. Sequencing used PBMCs. This rearrangement joins TRBV21-1 to TRBJ1-6; the table's D gene call, TRBD1, was not cross checked with the DNA. TRBV21-1 is annotated as a pseudogene. CDR3: CAIHPGSYNSPLHF. DNA for the CDR3: TGTGCCATCCATCCAGGGTCCTATAATTCACCCCTCCACTTT.